This TCR beta chain came from a study of beta chain features in type 1 diabetes. Study-level background: No age, gender or cell yield differences were seen between patients and healthy donors. Sorted cell examination encompassed roughly 98,000,000 cells across all samples. Study findings and constraints: The VDJ junctions of type 1 diabetes patients carried fewer insertions and more deletions.

Regarding this clone: Its target is unknown.

What was sequenced were expressed TCRB transcripts, since all of the isolated RNA had been reverse transcribed. Naive, central memory and regulatory T cell samples produced a mean of approximately 3.5 million reads. Sequenced by immunoSEQ multiplex PCR; TCRdb stores in-frame clones only, minus some. This table has about 900,000 clones, roughly a sixth appearing once. CDR1 is SEHNR and CDR2 is FQNEAQ in the germline V gene (reference sequence). V lost 6 bases to trimming and J lost 4 bases, with 13 bases between them. CDR3 length equals 14 residues. This receptor was identified in a woman aged 18-35 years in good health. Sequenced sample: naive CD4+ T cells from blood. This chain connects TRBV7-9 to TRBJ2-1; possibly TRBD1 for D (7 bases). The CDR3 sequence: CASRNRGLYNEQFF. The CDR3 nucleotides read TGTGCCAGCAGGAACAGGGGACTTTACAATGAGCAGTTCTTC.